This TCR beta chain was sequenced for a study of shared clonotypes between healthy human individuals. Study-level findings and limits: Among the subsets, naive ones generally showed larger estimated richness than memory ones. Among non-shared clonotypes, generation probabilities were lower than among those shared by all four donors.

Clones were read by immunoSEQ multiplex PCR, and TCRdb kept only the in-frame ones, dropping some. The sample yields fewer than 3 million clones, around 93% seen once. On this clone: Its cognate antigen is unknown.

The CDR3 spans 15 residues. V lost 3 bases to trimming and J lost 3 bases, with 15 bases between them. Germline V gene lookup returns CDR1 MDHEN and CDR2 SYDVKM. The sample taken for sequencing was naive CD4+ T cells from PBMCs. Documented subset: CD45RA+ positively selected. This receptor was taken from a man aged 18 to 29 in good health. Some clones in this sample may be carry-over from other donors' samples. The V gene is TRBV28, the J gene TRBJ2-7, with D possibly matching TRBD1 (5 bases). The CDR3 is CASSLVGQGNYEQYF. For the CDR3, the DNA is TGTGCCAGCAGTTTGGTTGGTCAGGGCAACTACGAGCAGTACTTC. Supplemented by reference TRBV28 and TRBJ2-7, the full variable domain reads DVKVTQSSRYLVKRTGEKVFLECVQDMDHENMFWYRQDPGLGLRLIYFSYDVKMKEKGDIPEGYSVSREKKERFSLILESASTNQTSMYLCASSLVGQGNYEQYFGPGTRLTVT.